These 11 T cell receptor beta chains share one sample of origin, sequenced in a study of blood T cell repertoires in COVID-19. The protocol was immunoSEQ multiplex PCR, while the TCRdb copy is restricted to in-frame clones and leaves out a portion. The data hold 65,000 to 90,000 clones, with 80% to 95% observed a single time. Sequencing used peripheral blood. The source of these receptors is a human donor in a cohort sampled during active COVID-19.

This sequence joins TRBV5-1 and TRBJ1-1; D remains unclear. The CDR3 extends over 14 amino acids. V was trimmed by 0 bases and J by 2 bases, leaving 8 bases between them. CDR1 SGHRS and CDR2 YFSETQ come from the germline V gene. In DNA, the CDR3 is TGCGCCAGCAGCTTGGACCAGACAAACACTGAAGCTTTCTTT. This translates into CASSLDQTNTEAFF.

The rearrangement links TRBV30 to TRBJ2-5; weak D call: TRBD1 (6 bases). In germline, CDR1 is GTSNPN, CDR2 SVGIG (reference sequence). Trimming took 0 bases from V and 4 from J, leaving 15 bases between them. The CDR3 extends over 15 amino acids. The CDR3 sequence is CAWSVQGPGRETQYF. In nucleotides, the CDR3 is TGTGCCTGGAGTGTACAGGGTCCGGGCCGAGAGACCCAGTACTTC. Complete variable domain (other parts from reference TRBV30 and TRBJ2-5): SQTIHQWPATLVQPVGSPLSLECTVEGTSNPNLYWYRQAAGRGLQLLFYSVGIGQISSEVPQNLSASRPQDRQFILSSKKLLLSDSGFYLCAWSVQGPGRETQYFGPGTRLLVL.

Here the CDR3 DNA reads TGTGCCAGCAGCACAGGGTCCCGCTCTGGGGCCAACGTCCTGACTTTC. Translating it yields CASSTGSRSGANVLTF. J is TRBJ2-6 and V is TRBV6-6, with D perhaps matching TRBD1 (6 bases). Germline V gene sequence: CDR1 MNHNY, CDR2 SVGAGI (reference sequence). V gave up 6 bases and J gave up 0 bases, with 12 bases separating them. CDR3 length: 16 residues.

The chain uses TRBV7-2 and TRBJ2-5, with D maybe TRBD1 (5 bases). V lost 5 bases and J 4 bases, leaving 11 bases between the germline ends. The CDR3 totals 13 residues. Per germline, CDR1 SGHTA and CDR2 FQGNSA. The CDR3 region is CASSRGQGETQYF. The DNA of the CDR3 is TGTGCCAGCAGCCGCGGCCAGGGAGAGACCCAGTACTTC.

The J gene is TRBJ2-5, the V gene TRBV6-6; D not certain. This CDR3 is 12 amino acids long. Germline loops: CDR1 MNHNY, CDR2 SVGAGI (reference sequence). With 5 bases removed from V and 7 bases from J, the gap between germline ends came to 11 bases. The chain's CDR3 is CASSPPSLTQYF. The CDR3 DNA sequence: TGTGCCAGCAGTCCCCCGTCTTTGACCCAGTACTTC.

This clone is a singleton in its sample. The genes are TRBV21-1 and TRBJ1-6; the D call TRBD1 from the table was never checked on the DNA. TRBV21-1 is recorded as a pseudogene. This CDR3 contains 17 residues. The CDR3 coding sequence is TGTGCCAGCAGCAAAATTACGAACAGGTCCTTCAATTCACCCCTCCACTTT. This codes for CASSKITNRSFNSPLHF.

CDR3 sequence (DNA): TGTGCCGGGTTACAGGGGCAAGAGACCCAGTACTTC. The encoded protein is CAGLQGQETQYF. This chain joins TRBV6-9 and TRBJ2-5; 7 nucleotides align to TRBD1. Germline CDR1 MNHGY, CDR2 SVAAGI. Trimming took 11 bases from V and 2 from J; bases not matched to a gene: 5. The CDR3 has 12 residues.

This chain connects TRBV16 to TRBJ2-7, with D unresolved. CDR3 size: 11 residues. The germline V gene has CDR1 KGHSY and CDR2 FQNENV. V was pared by 3 bases and J by 4 bases, with 4 bases between. The CDR3 loop is CASSHLYEQYF. The CDR3, as DNA: TGTGCCAGCAGCCATCTGTACGAGCAGTACTTC.

The chain joins TRBV10-1 to TRBJ2-7; a weak D match, TRBD1 (6 bases). The germline V and J ends were trimmed by 6 bases and 5 bases, with 20 bases remaining between them. The CDR3 covers 15 residues. The germline CDR1 and CDR2 sequences are WNHNN and SYGVQD (reference sequence). This CDR3 reads CASSRGQSPLDEQYF. CDR3 DNA: TGCGCCAGCAGCCGTGGACAGTCTCCTTTGGACGAGCAGTACTTC.

This chain connects TRBV5-1 to TRBJ2-7; TRBD1 aligns across 10 bases. The trim removed 3 bases at V and 1 base at J, leaving 10 bases unmatched. Germline CDR1 and CDR2: SGHRS and YFSETQ. The CDR3 is 17 residues long. CDR3 in amino acids: CASSSRTGGRSSYEQYF. The CDR3 DNA reads as TGCGCCAGCAGCTCGCGGACAGGGGGACGATCATCCTACGAGCAGTACTTC.

In DNA form, the CDR3 reads TGTGCCAGCAGCCAACTAGTGATCACAGATACGCAGTATTTT. Its protein product is CASSQLVITDTQYF. The chain couples TRBV14 to TRBJ2-3; D not certain. V was clipped by 2 bases and J by 2 bases, with 8 bases between them. CDR3 length: 14 residues. Germline V gene sequence: CDR1 SGHDN, CDR2 FVKESK. The full variable domain, rest sourced from reference TRBV14 and TRBJ2-3, is EAGVTQFPSHSVIEKGQTVTLRCDPISGHDNLYWYRRVMGKEIKFLLHFVKESKQDESGMPNNRFLAERTGGTYSTLKVQPAELEDSGVYFCASSQLVITDTQYFGPGTRLTVL.